Below, 31 T cell receptor beta chains from the same sample are listed, as sequenced in a study of T cell responses to AZD1222 COVID-19 vaccine (dated by TCRdb to the early 2020s). Library creation used the immunoSEQ multiplex PCR assay. Sourced from immuneACCESS, this table was stored by TCRdb with only in-frame sequences that have V and J called. A share of the clones is absent; for the studies checked, an unresolved V gene accounts for under half, and the remainder has no known explanation. A total of some 170,000 clones appear in this sample, about 90% of them only once. 3.5% to 4.5% of the sample belongs to the ten largest clones. The time point tag for this specimen amounts to: about 28 days (+/-7) after the second vaccine dose. The sample's treatment or condition label, in plain terms: meningococcal conjugate vaccine given as trial control. The specimen comprised peripheral blood, sampled 28 days after the second dose of the MenACWY control vaccine. These TCRs come from an adult who received the MenACWY meningococcal vaccine as a control.

The rearrangement uses TRBV27 and TRBJ1-6; no definite D call. This CDR3 spans 13 amino acids. V was shortened by 3 bases and J by 10 bases, with 10 bases between the two germline ends. Germline V gene lookup returns CDR1 MNHEY and CDR2 SMNVEV (reference sequence). This CDR3 reads CASSFPGGSPLHF. CDR3 DNA sequence: TGTGCCAGCAGTTTTCCCGGAGGGTCACCCCTCCACTTT.

The CDR3 spells CASSHATGDDGYTF. In DNA form, the CDR3 reads TGCGCCAGCAGCCACGCGACAGGGGACGACGGCTACACCTTC. The V and J genes are TRBV4-1 and TRBJ1-2, with 8 bases fitting TRBD1. The CDR3 extends over 14 amino acids. From germline, CDR1 is MGHRA and CDR2 YSYEKL. V trimming: 3 bases; J trimming: 8 bases; junction bases outside the gene matches: 8.

V is TRBV27 and J is TRBJ2-3; a possible D gene is TRBD2 (6 bases). V was trimmed by 7 bases and J by 2 bases, leaving 13 bases between them. CDR3 length: 14 residues. CDR1 MNHEY and CDR2 SMNVEV come from the germline V gene (reference sequence). The CDR3 DNA sequence: TGTGCCAGCACTCCCGGGAGCCACACAGATACGCAGTATTTT. Amino acids: CASTPGSHTDTQYF.

The J gene is TRBJ2-7, the V gene TRBV3-1 (or the pseudogene TRBV3-2); D not resolved. Germline V gives CDR1 LGHDT, CDR2 YNNKEL (reference sequence). Trimming removed 0 bases from V and 4 bases from J, with 10 bases in between. The CDR3 spans 14 residues. CDR3 coding DNA: TGTGCCAGCAGCCAAGATGGGCAGCTTTACGAGCAGTACTTC. Translating it yields CASSQDGQLYEQYF.

The chain links TRBV9 to TRBJ1-2; 7 nucleotides line up with TRBD1. The junction had 2 bases not matched to a gene; V was cut back by 0 bases and J by 0 bases. The germline gives CDR1 SGDLS, CDR2 YYNGEE. There are 15 residues in the CDR3. The CDR3: CASSVGDRSNYGYTF. DNA of the CDR3: TGTGCCAGCAGCGTAGGGGACAGATCTAACTATGGCTACACCTTC. Full variable domain (outside the CDR3, taken from reference TRBV9 and TRBJ1-2): DSGVTQTPKHLITATGQRVTLRCSPRSGDLSVYWYQQSLDQGLQFLIQYYNGEERAKGNILERFSAQQFPDLHSELNLSSLELGDSALYFCASSVGDRSNYGYTFGSGTRLTVV.

The J gene is TRBJ1-2, the V gene TRBV28; 7 bases fit TRBD1. Germline V CDR1 and CDR2: MDHEN, SYDVKM. This CDR3 has 13 amino acids. The junction had 3 bases not matched to a gene; V was cut back by 5 bases and J by 3 bases. CDR3 loop: CASSPGTDYGYTF. CDR3 nucleotides: TGTGCCAGCAGTCCCGGGACAGACTATGGCTACACCTTC.

Only one count was recorded for this clone. The V call is TRBV5-6, the J call TRBJ1-2; D may be TRBD1 (6 bases). Germline V gene sequence: CDR1 SGHDT, CDR2 YYEEEE. The CDR3 covers 14 residues. V was shortened by 2 bases and J by 0 bases, with 8 bases between the two germline ends. The CDR3 DNA follows: TGTGCCAGCAGCTTTCGGGACACTAACTATGGCTACACCTTC. Protein sequence: CASSFRDTNYGYTF.

The V call is TRBV20-1, the J call TRBJ1-5; TRBD1 might be the D (6 bases). Germline CDR1 reads DFQATT; CDR2 reads SNEGSKA (reference sequence). The CDR3 contains 11 residues. Between the trimmed V and J ends, which lost 5 bases and 11 bases, there was a span of 13 bases. CDR3 nucleotide sequence: TGCAGTGCTGGAGGGGAGGGGGCCCAGCATTTT. Protein: CSAGGEGAQHF.

The rearrangement joins TRBV12-3 or TRBV12-4 to TRBJ1-6; TRBD1 might be the D (6 bases). This CDR3 is built from 11 residues. V was trimmed by 5 bases and J by 13 bases, leaving 9 bases between them. CDR3 nucleotides: TGTGCCAGCAGTATACAGGGTCCCCTCCACTTT. Its translation is CASSIQGPLHF.

The chain recombines TRBV10-3 with TRBJ1-2; 9 nucleotides agree with TRBD1. This CDR3 has 13 residues. The germline CDR1 and CDR2 sequences are ENHRY and SYGVKD. V dropped 2 bases and J dropped 8; count of bases not matched to a gene: 3. The DNA of the CDR3 is TGTGCCATCAGTGAGGGGACAGGGAAGGGCTACACCTTC. Amino acids: CAISEGTGKGYTF.

This chain connects TRBV10-3 to TRBJ1-1; D is unresolved. CDR3 length: 14 amino acids. Germline CDR1 and CDR2: ENHRY and SYGVKD. V lost 8 bases, J lost 5 bases, and 18 bases lay in between. CDR3 loop: CAISSLQIETEAFF. The DNA for the CDR3 is TGTGCCATCTCCTCGTTACAGATTGAAACTGAAGCTTTCTTT.

The CDR3 DNA sequence: TGCGCCAGTCAACCGGGACAGGGGTCCAGTGGCGAGCAGTACTTC. This codes for CASQPGQGSSGEQYF. The rearrangement joins TRBV5-1 to TRBJ2-7, with 10 bases identical to TRBD1. The J segment lost 6 bases and the V segment lost 8 bases, leaving 14 bases of the junction unmatched. Germline loops: CDR1 SGHRS, CDR2 YFSETQ. The CDR3 is 15 amino acids.

The chain couples TRBV30 to TRBJ2-7; the D gene is possibly TRBD1 (6 bases). The CDR3 is 13 residues long. Germline V CDR1 and CDR2: GTSNPN, SVGIG (reference sequence). V lost 0 bases to trimming and J lost 0 bases, with 6 bases between them. DNA of the CDR3: TGTGCCTGGAGTGTACAGGGCTCCTACGAGCAGTACTTC. This codes for CAWSVQGSYEQYF.

The J gene is TRBJ2-1, the V gene TRBV28; the match to TRBD2 covers 8 bases. J was trimmed by 0 bases and V by 8 bases; bases with no gene match: 6. The CDR3 has 15 residues. The germline V gene has CDR1 MDHEN and CDR2 SYDVKM. This CDR3 reads CASHIAGSSYNEQFF. CDR3 in DNA: TGTGCCAGCCATATAGCGGGGAGCTCCTACAATGAGCAGTTCTTC.

As regards this clone: Other nucleotide sequences from this sample produce the same CDR3. V and J are TRBV20-1 and TRBJ1-1, with TRBD1 as a possible D gene (6 bases). Trimming cost V 6 bases and J 1 base, with 6 bases left between them. The CDR3 loop spans 11 amino acids. The germline gives CDR1 DFQATT, CDR2 SNEGSKA (reference sequence). CDR3 nucleotides: TGCAGTGCCAGGGGGAACACTGAAGCTTTCTTT. Its translation is CSARGNTEAFF.

V usage is TRBV2 and J usage is TRBJ1-2; D is unclear. V dropped 6 bases and J dropped 4 bases, with 9 bases sitting between them. CDR1 and CDR2 from the germline V gene are SNHLY and FYNNEI. The CDR3 loop spans 12 amino acids. The CDR3 DNA reads TGTGCCAGCAGCCCGGTTCCCTATGGCTACACCTTC. This gives the protein CASSPVPYGYTF. The whole variable domain, remainder taken from reference TRBV2 and TRBJ1-2, is EPEVTQTPSHQVTQMGQEVILRCVPISNHLYFYWYRQILGQKVEFLVSFYNNEISEKSEIFDDQFSVERPDGSNFTLKIRSTKLEDSAMYFCASSPVPYGYTFGSGTRLTVV.

This rearrangement joins TRBV7-8 to TRBJ1-4; a possible D gene is TRBD1 (6 bases). The germline CDR1 and CDR2 sequences are SGHVS and FQNEAQ. V lost 5 bases, J lost 8 bases, and 21 bases lay in between. The CDR3 spans 16 residues. DNA of the CDR3: TGTGCCAGCAGCGCCCTCCGGGGGCGGAACCCGGAAAAACTGTTTTTT. Translated: CASSALRGRNPEKLFF.

V usage is TRBV28 and J usage is TRBJ1-2; no reliable D call. CDR1 is MDHEN, CDR2 SYDVKM, per germline. The CDR3 runs 15 residues. The V and J ends lost 6 bases and 8 bases respectively, with 22 bases between them. CDR3 region: CASSRPETDLGGYTF. The CDR3 bases are TGTGCCAGCAGCCGCCCCGAAACCGACTTGGGGGGCTACACCTTC.

CDR3 sequence reads: CAWSVLGNYGYTF. CDR3 nucleotides: TGTGCCTGGAGTGTACTCGGGAACTATGGCTACACCTTC. This sequence joins TRBV30 and TRBJ1-2; no firm D call. The CDR3 consists of 13 residues. Looked up from germline, CDR1 is GTSNPN and CDR2 is SVGIG (reference sequence). The germline V and J ends were trimmed by 0 bases and 2 bases, with 7 bases remaining between them. Full variable domain (rest looked up from reference TRBV30 and TRBJ1-2): SQTIHQWPATLVQPVGSPLSLECTVEGTSNPNLYWYRQAAGRGLQLLFYSVGIGQISSEVPQNLSASRPQDRQFILSSKKLLLSDSGFYLCAWSVLGNYGYTFGSGTRLTVV.

The chain has TRBV7-2 and TRBJ2-1; D tentatively fits TRBD1 or TRBD2 (5 bases each). The germline gives CDR1 SGHTA, CDR2 FQGNSA. Trimming removed 1 base at V and 6 bases at J, with 10 bases between. This CDR3 contains 14 residues. CDR3 nucleotides: TGTGCCAGCAGCTTAGGTTCCGGGGCCAATGAGCAGTTCTTC. The encoded protein is CASSLGSGANEQFF.

V and J are TRBV28 and TRBJ1-5; 8 bases match TRBD1. The CDR3 covers 14 residues. Germline CDR1 MDHEN, CDR2 SYDVKM. The V gene end was trimmed by 10 bases and the J gene end by 6 bases; junction bases not matched to a gene: 11. CDR3 protein: CATGLQGARQPQHF. The CDR3 DNA sequence: TGTGCCACCGGTCTTCAGGGGGCTCGTCAGCCCCAGCATTTT.

V and J are TRBV9 and TRBJ1-4; 8 bases match TRBD1. V dropped 4 bases and J dropped 7; count of bases not matched to a gene: 3. Looked up from germline, CDR1 is SGDLS and CDR2 is YYNGEE. The CDR3 is 13 amino acids. CDR3 protein: CASSPGQVEKLFF. In nucleotides, the CDR3 is TGTGCCAGCAGCCCGGGACAGGTTGAAAAACTGTTTTTT.

The V gene is TRBV3-1 (or the pseudogene TRBV3-2), the J gene TRBJ1-1; D is unresolved. In germline, CDR1 is LGHDT, CDR2 YNNKEL (reference sequence). Trimming took off 4 bases at V and 5 bases at J, with 14 bases between the two ends. CDR3 length equals 14 residues. Here the CDR3 reads CASSPNQRSTEAFF. The CDR3 coding sequence is TGTGCCAGCAGCCCGAACCAAAGGTCGACTGAAGCTTTCTTT.

This rearrangement joins TRBV28 to TRBJ2-7, with TRBD1 as a possible D gene (6 bases). Germline V gives CDR1 MDHEN, CDR2 SYDVKM. V lost 4 bases to trimming and J lost 5 bases, with 15 bases between them. This CDR3 is built from 14 residues. As DNA, the CDR3 is TGTGCCAGCAGTTCCATGGGACAAGGCGACGAGCAGTACTTC. Residues: CASSSMGQGDEQYF.

In its sample, this clone was seen a few times. The rearrangement uses TRBV30 and TRBJ2-7; D gene unclear. V gave up 3 bases and J gave up 11 bases, with 20 bases separating them. This CDR3 is 13 amino acids long. Germline-derived CDR1 and CDR2 are GTSNPN and SVGIG (reference sequence). The CDR3 loop is CAWSDRRLLVEYF. CDR3 coding DNA: TGTGCCTGGAGCGACCGCCGTCTTCTGGTAGAGTACTTC. The entire variable domain, with the rest obtained from reference TRBV30 and TRBJ2-7, is as follows: SQTIHQWPATLVQPVGSPLSLECTVEGTSNPNLYWYRQAAGRGLQLLFYSVGIGQISSEVPQNLSASRPQDRQFILSSKKLLLSDSGFYLCAWSDRRLLVEYFGPGTRLTVT.

CDR3 sequence: CAWRDTGRIGDGYTF. The DNA for the CDR3 is TGTGCCTGGAGGGACACAGGGAGGATTGGCGATGGCTACACCTTC. The chain has TRBV30 and TRBJ1-2; a possible D gene is TRBD1 (6 bases). Germline loops: CDR1 GTSNPN, CDR2 SVGIG (reference sequence). Between the trimmed V and J ends, which lost 3 bases and 6 bases, there was a span of 20 bases. The CDR3 is 15 residues long.

CDR3 sequence (DNA): TGTGCCAGCAGCTGGCGGTACGGCGGCTACACCTTC. Its protein product is CASSWRYGGYTF. The V gene is TRBV21-1, the J gene TRBJ1-2. TRBV21-1 is described as a pseudogene. CDR3 length equals 12 residues.

The CDR3 bases are TGCGCCAGCAGCCAAGACTGGACAGGGTATAGCAATCAGCCCCAGCATTTT. It specifies CASSQDWTGYSNQPQHF. The genes are TRBV4-3 and TRBJ1-5, with 8 positions matching TRBD1. Losses at the gene ends were 0 bases for V and 0 bases for J; bases not matched to a gene: 4. The CDR3 has 17 residues. Germline V CDR1 and CDR2: LGHNA, YSLEER.

This chain uses TRBV29-1 with TRBJ1-1; D remains ambiguous. Germline V gene sequence: CDR1 SQVTM, CDR2 ANQGSEA. This CDR3 contains 13 residues. The V end was cut by 8 bases, the J end by 4 bases, with 17 bases between. In DNA, the CDR3 is TGCAGCCCCTTGATACTGGCGGGCACTGAAGCTTTCTTT. Residues: CSPLILAGTEAFF.

The rearrangement uses TRBV5-4 and TRBJ1-6, with a possible D match to TRBD1 (6 bases). Germline CDR1 SGHNT, CDR2 YYREEE (reference sequence). Trimming left V 4 bases short and J 6 bases short, with 11 bases between. This CDR3 is built from 14 residues. The DNA for the CDR3 is TGTGCCAGCAGCGCGGGACAAGTTAATTCACCCCTCCACTTT. This gives the protein CASSAGQVNSPLHF.

The chain carries TRBV4-1 and TRBJ1-5; D perhaps matches TRBD1 (6 bases). The CDR3 sequence is 17 residues long. Trimming removed 3 bases from V and 4 bases from J, with 19 bases in between. Germline lookup yields CDR1 MGHRA and CDR2 YSYEKL. Here the CDR3 DNA reads TGCGCCAGCAGCCAGGGCATACAGGGACTGGTTAATCAGCCCCAGCATTTT. This codes for CASSQGIQGLVNQPQHF.